A single sample is the source of the 7 T cell receptor beta chains below, sequenced in a study of T cell responses to AZD1222 COVID-19 vaccine. Here immunoSEQ multiplex PCR was the method, and the copy in TCRdb shows in-frame clones only, minus some. Of tens of thousands of clones in the sample, approximately 83% are singletons; the top ten hold approximately 52%. This material consisted of peripheral blood, taken on day 0 of AZD1222 vaccination. All receptors derive from an adult in good health.

In its sample, this clone was seen a few times. The chain has TRBV18 and TRBJ1-5, with 9 bases lining up with TRBD1. V was clipped by 6 bases and J by 3 bases; unmatched bases: 6. There are 15 residues in the CDR3. Germline V CDR1 and CDR2: KGHSH, LQKENI. The CDR3 coding sequence is TGTGCCAGCTCCACGGGACAGGGAAACAATCAGCCCCAGCATTTT. Protein sequence: CASSTGQGNNQPQHF.

The chain couples TRBV15 to TRBJ2-2; tentatively, D is TRBD1 (5 bases). The CDR3 spans 14 residues. Trimming stripped 5 bases from V and 7 bases from J, with 14 bases between. Germline-derived CDR1 and CDR2 are LNHNV and YYDKDF (reference sequence). Here the CDR3 reads CATSRWGVIGELFF. In DNA form, the CDR3 reads TGTGCCACCAGCCGGTGGGGCGTTATCGGGGAGCTGTTTTTT. Full variable domain (outside the CDR3, taken from reference TRBV15 and TRBJ2-2): DAMVIQNPRYQVTQFGKPVTLSCSQTLNHNVMYWYQQKSSQAPKLLFHYYDKDFNNEADTPDNFQSRRPNTSFCFLDIRSPGLGDTAMYLCATSRWGVIGELFFGEGSRLTVL.

The chain has TRBV27 and TRBJ1-1, with a possible D match to TRBD1 (5 bases). Deletions cut 6 bases from V and 6 bases from J, with 14 bases between. CDR3 length: 13 residues. Looked up from germline, CDR1 is MNHEY and CDR2 is SMNVEV (reference sequence). The CDR3 DNA is TGTGCCAGCAGCCTTGCCCGGGACTCTGAAGCTTTCTTT. Protein sequence: CASSLARDSEAFF.

V gene TRBV5-4 combines with J gene TRBJ1-1; 7 bases map to TRBD1. Germline loops: CDR1 SGHNT, CDR2 YYREEE (reference sequence). The V segment lost 4 bases and the J segment 7 bases; nucleotides outside the gene matches: 7. The CDR3 is made up of 13 amino acids. CDR3 DNA sequence: TGTGCCAGCAGCACGCAACAGGGGATTGAAGCTTTCTTT. This sequence encodes CASSTQQGIEAFF.

This chain links TRBV6-2 or TRBV6-3 with TRBJ1-5; 12 bases map to TRBD1. Trimming at V came to 4 bases and at J to 1 base, leaving 2 bases not matched to a gene. The CDR3 is made up of 16 amino acids. Per the germline V gene, CDR1 is MNHEY and CDR2 is SVGEGT. In DNA, the CDR3 is TGTGCCAGCAGTTCGGGACAGGGGGCGAGCAATCAGCCCCAGCATTTT. It yields the protein CASSSGQGASNQPQHF.

Only one count was recorded for this clone. The V gene is TRBV19, the J gene TRBJ2-2; 7 bases agree with TRBD1. Unmatched junction bases numbered 2, after V lost 5 bases and J lost 5 bases. The germline V gene encodes CDR1 LNHDA and CDR2 SQIVND (reference sequence). The CDR3 is made up of 13 amino acids. CDR3 loop: CASSEQGTGELFF. The CDR3 region has the DNA TGTGCCAGTAGTGAACAGGGGACCGGGGAGCTGTTTTTT.

The CDR3 loop reads CASSRGGQHKGAPYNSPLHF. CDR3 in DNA: TGTGCCAGCAGTCGGGGGGGGCAGCACAAGGGGGCCCCCTATAATTCACCCCTCCACTTT. This chain uses TRBV3-1 (or the pseudogene TRBV3-2) with TRBJ1-6; 7 nucleotides agree with TRBD1. The CDR3 is 20 amino acids. Trimming removed 6 bases from V and 2 bases from J; junction bases left unmatched: 19. The V gene's germline CDR1 is LGHDT and CDR2 YNNKEL (reference sequence).